This T cell receptor beta chain was documented in a study of identical twins. Study results and limitations: Low generation-probability sequences were in excess among twin-shared out-of-frame alpha sequences. Findings came from cross-sectional statistics, without long-term follow-up of donors.

A universal primer site was created by template switching, with the cDNA bearing unique molecular identifiers. TCRdb fed the 5' RACE reads into MiXCR, producing one record per CDR3 protein. The sample holds roughly 690,000 distinct CDR3 sequences; 5.5% to 7.5% are singletons and the top ten take approximately 2%. This clonotype was seen only a few times. What it binds is unknown. CDR3 length: 14 amino acids. Trimming at V came to 3 bases and at J to 8 bases, leaving 3 bases not matched to a gene. Germline V gene data show CDR1 as MNHEY and CDR2 as SVGAGI. Sequenced material: naive T cells sorted from blood. The V call is TRBV6-5, the J call TRBJ1-6, with 8 bases matching TRBD1. The sequence came from a man aged 18 to 29 in good health. The CDR3 sequence: CASSYPTGDSPLHF. CDR3 DNA: TGTGCCAGCAGTTATCCGACAGGGGATTCACCCCTCCACTTT.